This entry lists 3 T cell receptor beta chains sequenced from one sample in a study of blood T cell repertoires in COVID-19. Assay: immunoSEQ multiplex PCR; the TCRdb copy retains only in-frame clones and omits some. The profile shows almost 500,000 clones, roughly nine tenths of them singletons. The sample comprised PBMCs or T cells enriched from blood (not recorded which). These receptors originate from a woman aged 60-70 years who had recovered from COVID-19.

This chain connects TRBV6-5 to TRBJ1-5; 10 nucleotides match TRBD1. Germline V CDR1 and CDR2: MNHEY, SVGAGI. This CDR3 contains 15 residues. V was pared by 6 bases and J by 4 bases, with 6 bases of the junction left unmatched. The CDR3 sequence: CASRETGQGNQPQHF. DNA for the CDR3: TGTGCCAGCAGGGAGACGGGACAGGGGAATCAGCCCCAGCATTTT.

This chain joins TRBV9 and TRBJ2-2; D perhaps matches TRBD1 (6 bases). The V gene lost 4 bases and the J gene lost 5 bases, with 24 bases spanning the gap. Germline values: CDR1 SGDLS, CDR2 YYNGEE. CDR3 length equals 18 residues. CDR3 region: CASSTRQEQPEETGELFF. CDR3 sequence (DNA): TGTGCCAGCAGCACTAGACAGGAACAACCTGAGGAGACCGGGGAGCTGTTTTTT.

The chain recombines TRBV10-3 with TRBJ1-2; D is possibly TRBD1 (5 bases). The CDR3 covers 14 residues. V was clipped by 6 bases and J by 6 bases, with 17 bases between them. Germline-derived CDR1 and CDR2 are ENHRY and SYGVKD. CDR3 bases: TGTGCCATCAGCGCCCAAGGGGTGTACGATGGCTACACCTTC. It yields the protein CAISAQGVYDGYTF.